The present entry profiles one TCR beta chain with its context. The antigen remains undetermined. The data derive from a study of brain T cells in children with intractable seizures. CDR1 SGDLS and CDR2 YYNGEE come from the germline V gene. The ends were cut back, 4 bases at V and 4 bases at J, with 17 bases in the middle. This CDR3 region has 15 residues. Clones were sequenced by immunoSEQ multiplex PCR, and TCRdb holds only the in-frame ones, with some missing. This sample has around 100,000 clones, with roughly 94% found just once. Overall study findings and caveats: Clones missing pre-surgery may reflect undersampling of that blood sample.

The TCR sequence derives from a boy in the first two years of life with hemimegalencephaly and intractable seizures. The sequencing here drew on peripheral blood, taken at surgery. This sequence joins TRBV9 and TRBJ1-1, with no clear D. Written as DNA, the CDR3 is TGTGCCAGCAGCCTAGGGAGGGATGGGATCACTGAAGCTTTCTTT. As protein: CASSLGRDGITEAFF.